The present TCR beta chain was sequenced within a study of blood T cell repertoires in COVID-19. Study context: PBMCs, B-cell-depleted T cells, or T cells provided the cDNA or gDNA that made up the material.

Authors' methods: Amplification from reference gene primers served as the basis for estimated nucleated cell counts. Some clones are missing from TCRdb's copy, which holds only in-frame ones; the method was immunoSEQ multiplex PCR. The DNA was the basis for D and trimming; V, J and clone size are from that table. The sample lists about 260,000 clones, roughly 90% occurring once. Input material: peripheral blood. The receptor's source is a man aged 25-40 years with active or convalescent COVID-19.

The CDR3 loop is CASSVGLPGNTIYF. In DNA, the CDR3 is TGTGCCAGCAGCGTTGGCTTGCCTGGAAACACCATATATTTT. J is TRBJ1-3 and V is TRBV6-5, with D hard to call. The CDR3 totals 14 residues. Germline loops: CDR1 MNHEY, CDR2 SVGAGI. The ends were cut back, 6 bases at V and 2 bases at J, with 11 bases in the middle.